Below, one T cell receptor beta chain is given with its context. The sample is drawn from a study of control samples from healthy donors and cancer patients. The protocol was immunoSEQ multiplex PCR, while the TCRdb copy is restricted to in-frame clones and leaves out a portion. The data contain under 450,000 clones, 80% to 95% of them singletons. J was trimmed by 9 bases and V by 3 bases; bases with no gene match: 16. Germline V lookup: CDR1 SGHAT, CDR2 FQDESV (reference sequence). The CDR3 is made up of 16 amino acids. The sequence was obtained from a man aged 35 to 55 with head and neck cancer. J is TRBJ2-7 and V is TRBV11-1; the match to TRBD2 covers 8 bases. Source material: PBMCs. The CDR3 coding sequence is TGTGCCAGCAGCTTTTCATCTCAGCGGGAGAGGATATGGCAGTACTTC. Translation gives CASSFSSQRERIWQYF.